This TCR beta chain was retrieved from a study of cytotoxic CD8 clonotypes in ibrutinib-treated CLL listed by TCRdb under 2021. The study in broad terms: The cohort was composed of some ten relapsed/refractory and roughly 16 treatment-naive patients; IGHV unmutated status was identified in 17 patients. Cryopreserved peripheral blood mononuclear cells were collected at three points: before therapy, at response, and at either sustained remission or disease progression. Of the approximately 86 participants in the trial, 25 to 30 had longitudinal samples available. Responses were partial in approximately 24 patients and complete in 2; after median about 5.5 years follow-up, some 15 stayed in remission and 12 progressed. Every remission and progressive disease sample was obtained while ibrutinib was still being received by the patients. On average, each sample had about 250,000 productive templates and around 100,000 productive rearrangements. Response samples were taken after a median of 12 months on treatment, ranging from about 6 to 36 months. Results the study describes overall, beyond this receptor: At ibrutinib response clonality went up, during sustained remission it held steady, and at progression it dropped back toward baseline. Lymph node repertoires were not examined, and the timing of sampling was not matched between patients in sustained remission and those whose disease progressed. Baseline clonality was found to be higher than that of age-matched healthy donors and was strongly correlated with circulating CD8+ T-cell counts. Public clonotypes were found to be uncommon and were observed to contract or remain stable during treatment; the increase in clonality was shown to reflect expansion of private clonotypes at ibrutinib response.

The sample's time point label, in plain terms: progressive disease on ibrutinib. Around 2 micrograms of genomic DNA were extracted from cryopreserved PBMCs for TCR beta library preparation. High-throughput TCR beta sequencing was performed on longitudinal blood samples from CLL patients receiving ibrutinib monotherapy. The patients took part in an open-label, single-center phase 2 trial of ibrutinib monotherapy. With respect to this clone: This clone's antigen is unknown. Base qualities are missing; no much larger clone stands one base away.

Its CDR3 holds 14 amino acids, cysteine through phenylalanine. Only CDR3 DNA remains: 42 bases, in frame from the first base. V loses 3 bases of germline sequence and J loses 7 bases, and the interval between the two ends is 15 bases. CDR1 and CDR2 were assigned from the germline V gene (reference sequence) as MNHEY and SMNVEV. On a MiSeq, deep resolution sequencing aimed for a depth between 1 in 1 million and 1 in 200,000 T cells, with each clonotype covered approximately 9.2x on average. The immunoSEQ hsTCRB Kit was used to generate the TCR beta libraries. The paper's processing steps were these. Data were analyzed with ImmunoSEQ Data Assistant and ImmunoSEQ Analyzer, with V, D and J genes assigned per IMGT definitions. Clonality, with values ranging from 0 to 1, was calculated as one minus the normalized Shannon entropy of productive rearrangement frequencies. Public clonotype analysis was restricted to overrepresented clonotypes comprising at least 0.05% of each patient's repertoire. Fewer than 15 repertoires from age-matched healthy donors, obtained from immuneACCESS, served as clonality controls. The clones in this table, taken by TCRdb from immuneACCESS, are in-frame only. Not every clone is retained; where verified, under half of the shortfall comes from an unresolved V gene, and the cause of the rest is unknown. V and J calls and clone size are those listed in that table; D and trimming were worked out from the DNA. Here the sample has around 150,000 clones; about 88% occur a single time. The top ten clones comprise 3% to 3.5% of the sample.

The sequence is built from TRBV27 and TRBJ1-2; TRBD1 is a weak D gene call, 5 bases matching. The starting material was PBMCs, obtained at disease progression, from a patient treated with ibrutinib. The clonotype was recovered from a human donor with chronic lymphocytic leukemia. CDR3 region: CASSFGGLVGGYTF. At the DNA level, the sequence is TGTGCCAGCAGTTTCGGGGGATTAGTTGGTGGCTACACCTTC.